Listed below are T cell receptor beta chains from one sample, sequenced in a study of long-term antiretroviral therapy in people with HIV. This table comes from immunoSEQ multiplex PCR, and its TCRdb copy is limited to in-frame clones, with some not included. The table includes roughly 17,000 clones, around 73% detected once. Sequenced here: unsorted PBMCs, sampled 0.3 years after starting antiretroviral therapy. The receptors shown here come from a woman aged 45-65 years with HIV. The CDR3 runs from the conserved cysteine through the conserved F or W. The listing skips clone size in some rows; elsewhere it reads once, few, many or a size class.

TRBJ1-3 | NA | TRBV6-5 | CASSPTVHSGNTIYF
TRBJ2-1 | NA | TRBV18 | CASSRLESSNEQFF
TRBJ1-4 | few | TRBV7-8 | CASSPRDSVNEKLFF
TRBJ1-2 | NA | TRBV21-1 | CASSSSGATGRLYGYTF
TRBJ2-5 | NA | TRBV30 | CAWRHGETQYF
TRBJ2-7 | few | TRBV5-4 | CASRPGQGAYEQYF
TRBJ2-1 | NA | TRBV19 | CASSMSQGLVYNEQFF
TRBJ2-7 | NA | TRBV18 | CASSLGTGSYEQYF
TRBJ2-3 | NA | TRBV27 | CACGLGGWDTQYF
TRBJ2-7 | once | TRBV28 | CASREQGGRGDEQYF
TRBJ2-1 | NA | TRBV29-1 | CSVRTSNEQFF
TRBJ1-2 | NA | TRBV9 | CASSAYHDPGQGPTNYGYTF
TRBJ2-1 | NA | TRBV7-2 | CASSLVGRGGSNEQFF
TRBJ2-1 | once | TRBV19 | CASSIGRGVTYNEQFF
TRBJ1-1 | NA | TRBV10-3 | CAIDAGPDTEAFF
TRBJ2-1 | NA | TRBV7-9 | CASSPGPVEYNEQFF
TRBJ2-5 | NA | TRBV4-2 | CASSQDGQIQYF
TRBJ2-1 | NA | TRBV5-1 | CASSLVGEQFF
TRBJ1-5 | NA | TRBV10-3 | CAISDRDGFVQPQHF
TRBJ2-1 | NA | TRBV29-1 | CSSIPAGQIYNEQFF
TRBJ1-5 | few | TRBV21-1 | CASSKEGAGLRGNQPQHF
TRBJ1-1 | once | TRBV6-5 | CASRYWTGEAFF
TRBJ1-1 | NA | TRBV7-2 | CASSLAPILNTEAFF
TRBJ1-5 | NA | TRBV7-9 | CASSLGGTGGTQPQHF
TRBJ1-3 | NA | TRBV5-1 | CASSLAGVRSFSGNTIYF
TRBJ2-3 | NA | TRBV19 | CASSMPPSGVGADTQYF
TRBJ2-2 | NA | TRBV13 | CASSPTYGTDTGELFF
TRBJ2-5 | NA | TRBV5-1 | CASSPRGDGRARESETQYF
TRBJ2-1 | NA | TRBV10-3 | CAISLGQGIAYNEQFF
TRBJ2-1 | NA | TRBV23-1 | CASSLGDWGGPSSYNEQFF
TRBJ2-5 | once | TRBV25-1 | CATSRGSQETQYF
TRBJ2-5 | NA | TRBV7-3 | CASSPGRTEETQYF